The TCR beta chain under discussion was sequenced for a study of blood T cell repertoires in COVID-19. About the study: Specimens from acute and convalescent COVID-19 originated in the United States, Italy and Spain. T cells, B-cell-depleted T cells, or PBMCs supplied cDNA or gDNA.

This CDR3 is built from 15 residues. Germline CDR1 reads MNHEY; CDR2 reads SVGAGI. The junction had 7 bases not matched to a gene; V was cut back by 8 bases and J by 0 bases. Individuals drawn from approximately 26 US areas were about 18 to 89 years old. The study assigned cohorts using participant-reported clinical history. This table comes from immunoSEQ multiplex PCR, and its TCRdb copy is limited to in-frame clones, with some not included. The sample holds about 250,000 clones, approximately 90% seen once. This sequence joins TRBV6-5 and TRBJ2-1; 7 nucleotides line up with TRBD2. This receptor was taken from a man younger than 30 who had recovered from COVID-19. The specimen was PBMCs or T cells enriched from blood (not recorded which). CDR3 sequence (DNA): TGTGCCAGCTGGGCAAGCGGGAACTCCTACAATGAGCAGTTCTTC. It specifies CASWASGNSYNEQFF.